This T cell receptor (beta chain) was recovered during a study of metastatic and nonmetastatic thyroid tumors. Patients underwent thyroid surgery, and none had received any treatment before it. TCRdb reanalyzed the PCR reads via MiXCR. The sample shows about 27,000 clones, about 15% of them seen only once. This clone was counted ten times or more. The CDR3 is 12 residues long. The germline V gene has CDR1 SGHTA and CDR2 FQGNSA. V was clipped by 5 bases and J by 10 bases, with 9 bases between them. The chain joins TRBV7-2 to TRBJ1-6, with D unclear. The sequenced sample was blood. The sequence was collected from a male donor with papillary thyroid cancer or a benign thyroid nodule (not recorded which). Some clones in this sample may be carry-over from other donors' samples. The CDR3, as DNA: TGTGCCAGCAGCCCCTTCGGATCACCCCTCCACTTT. Translation: CASSPFGSPLHF.